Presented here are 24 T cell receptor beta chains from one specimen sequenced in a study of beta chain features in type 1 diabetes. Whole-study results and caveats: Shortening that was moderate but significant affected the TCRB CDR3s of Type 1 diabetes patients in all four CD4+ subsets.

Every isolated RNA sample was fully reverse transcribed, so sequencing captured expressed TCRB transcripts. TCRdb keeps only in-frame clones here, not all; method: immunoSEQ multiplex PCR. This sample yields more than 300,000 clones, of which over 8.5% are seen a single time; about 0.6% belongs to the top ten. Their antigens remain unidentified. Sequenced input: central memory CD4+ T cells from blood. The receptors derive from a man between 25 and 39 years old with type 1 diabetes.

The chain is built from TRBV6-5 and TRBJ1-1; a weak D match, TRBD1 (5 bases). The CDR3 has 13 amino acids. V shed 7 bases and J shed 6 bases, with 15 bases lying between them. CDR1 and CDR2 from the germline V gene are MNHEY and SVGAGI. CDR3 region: CASNVREGAEAFF. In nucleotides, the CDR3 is TGTGCCAGCAACGTGCGCGAAGGGGCTGAAGCTTTCTTT.

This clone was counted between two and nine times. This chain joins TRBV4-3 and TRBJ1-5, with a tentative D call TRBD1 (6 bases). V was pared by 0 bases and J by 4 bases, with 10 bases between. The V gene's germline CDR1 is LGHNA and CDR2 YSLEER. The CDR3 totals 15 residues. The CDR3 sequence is CASSQEDRFNQPQHF. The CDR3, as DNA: TGCGCCAGCAGCCAAGAAGACAGGTTTAATCAGCCCCAGCATTTT.

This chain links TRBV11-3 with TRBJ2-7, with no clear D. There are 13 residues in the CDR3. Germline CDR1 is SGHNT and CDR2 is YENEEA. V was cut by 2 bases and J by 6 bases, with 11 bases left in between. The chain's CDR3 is CASSLTDSGEQYF. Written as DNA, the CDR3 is TGTGCCAGCAGCTTAACAGATAGTGGCGAGCAGTACTTC. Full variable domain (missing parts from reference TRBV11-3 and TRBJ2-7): EAGVVQSPRYKIIEKKQPVAFWCNPISGHNTLYWYLQNLGQGPELLIRYENEEAVDDSQLPKDRFSAERLKGVDSTLKIQPAELGDSAVYLCASSLTDSGEQYFGPGTRLTVT.

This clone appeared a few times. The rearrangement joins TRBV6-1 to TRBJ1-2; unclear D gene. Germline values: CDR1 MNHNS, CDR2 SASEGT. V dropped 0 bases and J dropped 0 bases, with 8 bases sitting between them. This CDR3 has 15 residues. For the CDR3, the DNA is TGTGCCAGCAGTGAAGCAGACACGGCTAACTATGGCTACACCTTC. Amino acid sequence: CASSEADTANYGYTF.

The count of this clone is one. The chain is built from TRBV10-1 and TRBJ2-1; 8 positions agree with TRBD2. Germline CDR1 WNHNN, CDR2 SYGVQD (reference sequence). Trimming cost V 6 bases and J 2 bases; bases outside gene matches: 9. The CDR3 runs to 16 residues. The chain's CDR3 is CASRIGRAGAYNEQFF. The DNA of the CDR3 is TGCGCCAGCAGAATCGGGAGGGCGGGGGCCTACAATGAGCAGTTCTTC.

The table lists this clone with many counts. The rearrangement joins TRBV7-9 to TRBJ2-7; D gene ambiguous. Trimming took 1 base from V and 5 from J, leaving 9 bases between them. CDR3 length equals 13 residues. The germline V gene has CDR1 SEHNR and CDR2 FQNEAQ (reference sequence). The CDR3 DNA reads TGTGCCAGCAGCTTAGACGGACGCAACGAGCAGTACTTC. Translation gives CASSLDGRNEQYF. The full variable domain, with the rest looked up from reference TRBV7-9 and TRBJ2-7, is DTGVSQNPRHKITKRGQNVTFRCDPISEHNRLYWYRQTLGQGPEFLTYFQNEAQLEKSRLLSDRFSAERPKGSFSTLEIQRTEQGDSAMYLCASSLDGRNEQYFGPGTRLTVT.

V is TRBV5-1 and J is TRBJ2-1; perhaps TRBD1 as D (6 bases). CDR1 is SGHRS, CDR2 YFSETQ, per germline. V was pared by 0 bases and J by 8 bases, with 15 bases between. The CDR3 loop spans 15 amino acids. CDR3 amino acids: CASSLGALAGDEQFF. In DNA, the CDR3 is TGCGCCAGCAGCTTGGGAGCCTTAGCAGGGGATGAGCAGTTCTTC.

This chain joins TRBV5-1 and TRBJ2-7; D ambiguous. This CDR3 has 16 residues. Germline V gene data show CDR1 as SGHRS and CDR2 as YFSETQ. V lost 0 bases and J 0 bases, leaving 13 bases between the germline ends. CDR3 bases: TGCGCCAGCAGCTTGGCCGGCACATCCCCCTCCTACGAGCAGTACTTC. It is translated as CASSLAGTSPSYEQYF.

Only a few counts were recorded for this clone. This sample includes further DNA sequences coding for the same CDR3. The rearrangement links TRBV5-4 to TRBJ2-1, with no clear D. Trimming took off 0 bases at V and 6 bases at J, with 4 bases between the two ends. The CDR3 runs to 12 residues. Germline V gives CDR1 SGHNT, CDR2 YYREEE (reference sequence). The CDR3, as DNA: TGTGCCAGCAGCTTGGACAGCAATGAGCAGTTCTTC. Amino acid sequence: CASSLDSNEQFF.

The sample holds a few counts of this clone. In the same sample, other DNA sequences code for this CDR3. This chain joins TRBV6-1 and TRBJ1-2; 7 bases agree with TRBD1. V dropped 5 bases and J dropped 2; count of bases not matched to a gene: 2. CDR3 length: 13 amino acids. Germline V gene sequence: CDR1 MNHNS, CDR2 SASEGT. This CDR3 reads CASSQDRNYGYTF. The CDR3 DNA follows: TGTGCCAGCAGTCAGGACAGGAACTATGGCTACACCTTC.

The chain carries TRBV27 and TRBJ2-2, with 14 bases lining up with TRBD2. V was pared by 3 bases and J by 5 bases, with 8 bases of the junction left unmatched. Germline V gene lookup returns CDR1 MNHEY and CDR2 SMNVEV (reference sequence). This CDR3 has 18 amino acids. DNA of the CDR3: TGTGCCAGCAGTTTCTTCCCGGGACTAGCGGGAGAGACCGGGGAGCTGTTTTTT. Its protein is CASSFFPGLAGETGELFF.

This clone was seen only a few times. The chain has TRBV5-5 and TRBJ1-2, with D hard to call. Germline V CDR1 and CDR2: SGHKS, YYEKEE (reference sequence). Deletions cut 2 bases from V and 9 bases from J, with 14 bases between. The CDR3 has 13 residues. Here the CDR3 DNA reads TGTGCCAGCAGCTTAAGGACTGATTATAGCTACACCTTC. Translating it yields CASSLRTDYSYTF.

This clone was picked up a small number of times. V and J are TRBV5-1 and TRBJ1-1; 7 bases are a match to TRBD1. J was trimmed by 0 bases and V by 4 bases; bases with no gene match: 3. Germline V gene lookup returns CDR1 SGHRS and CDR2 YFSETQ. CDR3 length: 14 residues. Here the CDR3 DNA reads TGCGCCAGCAGCCAAACAGGGGTGAACACTGAAGCTTTCTTT. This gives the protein CASSQTGVNTEAFF.

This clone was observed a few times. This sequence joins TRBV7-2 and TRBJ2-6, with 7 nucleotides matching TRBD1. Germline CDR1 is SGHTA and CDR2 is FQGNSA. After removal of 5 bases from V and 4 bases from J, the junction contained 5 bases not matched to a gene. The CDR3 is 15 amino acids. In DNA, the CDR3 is TGTGCCAGCAGCAGGGGACAGCCCGGGGCCAACGTCCTGACTTTC. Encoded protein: CASSRGQPGANVLTF.

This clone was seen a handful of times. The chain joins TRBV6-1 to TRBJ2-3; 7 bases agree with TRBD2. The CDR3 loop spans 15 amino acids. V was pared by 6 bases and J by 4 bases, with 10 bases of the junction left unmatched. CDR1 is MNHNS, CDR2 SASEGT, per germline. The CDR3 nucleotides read TGTGCCAGCAGCCGGGACTATCAGCCCCCAGATACGCAGTATTTT. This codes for CASSRDYQPPDTQYF.

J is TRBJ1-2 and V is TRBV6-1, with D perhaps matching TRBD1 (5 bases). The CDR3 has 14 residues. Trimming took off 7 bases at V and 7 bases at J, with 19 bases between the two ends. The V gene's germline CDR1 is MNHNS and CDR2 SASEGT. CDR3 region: CASNSGGDSFGYTF. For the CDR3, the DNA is TGTGCCAGCAACTCTGGGGGAGACAGCTTTGGCTACACCTTC.

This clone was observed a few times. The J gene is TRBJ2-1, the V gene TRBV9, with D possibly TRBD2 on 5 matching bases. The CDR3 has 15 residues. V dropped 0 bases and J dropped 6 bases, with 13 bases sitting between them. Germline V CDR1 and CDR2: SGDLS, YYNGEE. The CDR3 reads CASSVASTRSNEQFF. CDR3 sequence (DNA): TGTGCCAGCAGCGTAGCTTCAACTAGAAGCAATGAGCAGTTCTTC.

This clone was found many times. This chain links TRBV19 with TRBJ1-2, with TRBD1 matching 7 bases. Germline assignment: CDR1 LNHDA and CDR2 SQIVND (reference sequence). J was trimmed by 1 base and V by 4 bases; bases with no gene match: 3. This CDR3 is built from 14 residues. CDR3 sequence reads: CASSTGTVNYGYTF. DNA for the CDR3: TGTGCCAGTAGTACCGGGACAGTTAACTATGGCTACACCTTC.

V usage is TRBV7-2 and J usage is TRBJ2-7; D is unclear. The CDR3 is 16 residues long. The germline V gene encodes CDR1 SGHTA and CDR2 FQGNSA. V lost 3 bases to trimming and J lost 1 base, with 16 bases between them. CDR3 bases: TGTGCCAGCAGCTTGGGATTCGGCGGCTCGTCCTACGAGCAGTACTTC. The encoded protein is CASSLGFGGSSYEQYF.

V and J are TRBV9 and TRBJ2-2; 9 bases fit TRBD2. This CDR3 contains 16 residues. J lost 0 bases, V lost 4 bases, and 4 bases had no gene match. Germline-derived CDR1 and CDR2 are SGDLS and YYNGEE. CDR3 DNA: TGTGCCAGCAGCCAAGGGACTAGCCCGAACACCGGGGAGCTGTTTTTT. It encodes CASSQGTSPNTGELFF.

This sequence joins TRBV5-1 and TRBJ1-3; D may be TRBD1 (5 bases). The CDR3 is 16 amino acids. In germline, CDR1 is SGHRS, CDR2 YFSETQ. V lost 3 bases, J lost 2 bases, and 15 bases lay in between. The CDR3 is CASSSQVALPGNTIYF. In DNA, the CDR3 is TGCGCCAGCAGCTCACAGGTAGCTCTTCCTGGAAACACCATATATTTT. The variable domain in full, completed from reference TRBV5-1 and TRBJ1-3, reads KAGVTQTPRYLIKTRGQQVTLSCSPISGHRSVSWYQQTPGQGLQFLFEYFSETQRNKGNFPGRFSGRQFSNSRSEMNVSTLELGDSALYLCASSSQVALPGNTIYFGEGSWLTVV.

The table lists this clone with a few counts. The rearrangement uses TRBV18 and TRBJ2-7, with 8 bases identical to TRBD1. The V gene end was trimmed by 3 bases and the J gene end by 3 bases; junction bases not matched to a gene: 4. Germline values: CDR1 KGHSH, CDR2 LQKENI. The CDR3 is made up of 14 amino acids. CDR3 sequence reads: CASSPGQALYEQYF. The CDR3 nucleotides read TGTGCCAGCTCACCGGGACAGGCCCTCTACGAGCAGTACTTC.

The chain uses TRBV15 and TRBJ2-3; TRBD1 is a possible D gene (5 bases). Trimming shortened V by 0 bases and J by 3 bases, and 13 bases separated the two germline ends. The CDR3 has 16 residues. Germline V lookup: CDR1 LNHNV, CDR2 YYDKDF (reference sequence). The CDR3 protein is CATSRDQGATTDTQYF. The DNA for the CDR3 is TGTGCCACCAGCAGAGATCAAGGGGCGACTACAGATACGCAGTATTTT. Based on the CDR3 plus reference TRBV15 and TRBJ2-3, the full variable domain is DAMVIQNPRYQVTQFGKPVTLSCSQTLNHNVMYWYQQKSSQAPKLLFHYYDKDFNNEADTPDNFQSRRPNTSFCFLDIRSPGLGDTAMYLCATSRDQGATTDTQYFGPGTRLTVL.

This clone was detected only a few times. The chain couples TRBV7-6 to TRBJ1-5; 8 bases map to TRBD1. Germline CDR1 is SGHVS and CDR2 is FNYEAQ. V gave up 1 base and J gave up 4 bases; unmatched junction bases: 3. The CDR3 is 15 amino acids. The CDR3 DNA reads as TGTGCCAGCAGCTTAGATCAGGGGGCGAATCAGCCCCAGCATTTT. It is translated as CASSLDQGANQPQHF.